The rows below give T cell receptor beta chains drawn from one sample of a study of T cells in Graves' hyperthyroidism and ophthalmopathy. Each CDR3 protein gets one entry after TCRdb re-called the multiplex PCR reads with MiXCR. The data contain about 600,000 distinct CDR3 sequences, roughly 16% of them singletons. Sequencing input: blood. The receptors derive from a woman between 40 and 50 years old with Graves' ophthalmopathy. Each CDR3 is given with its conserved first and last residue. The D gene is left open where the match is weak. Only some rows state a clone size, as once, few, many or a class for expanded clones.

size	D	V	length	J	DNA	CDR3
many	TRBD1	TRBV6-1	18	TRBJ2-3	TGTGCCAGCAGCGGTGGGACAGGGGTTTATGTATTGGTAGATACGCAGTATTTT	CASSGGTGVYVLVDTQYF
few	-	TRBV5-1	16	TRBJ1-2	TGCGCCAGCAGCGGCTCAACAGGGTCAGCTAACTATGGCTACACCTTC	CASSGSTGSANYGYTF
-	-	TRBV5-1	16	TRBJ1-4	TGCGCCAGCAGCTCCCGTCAAACTTCAACTAATGAAAAACTGTTTTTT	CASSSRQTSTNEKLFF
many	-	TRBV20-1	17	TRBJ2-3	TGCAGTGCCGCCGGGGGGCAGACCTCACTTGGCACAGATACGCAGTATTTT	CSAAGGQTSLGTDTQYF
few	-	TRBV12-3/TRBV12-4	14	TRBJ2-1	TGTGCCAGCAGTGGACATTCTCAACGCAATGAGCAGTTCTTC	CASSGHSQRNEQFF
many	-	TRBV30	15	TRBJ2-3	TGTGCCTGGAGTGTACGGCAGGGGAGCACAGATACGCAGTATTTT	CAWSVRQGSTDTQYF
-	-	TRBV7-9	17	TRBJ1-1	TGTGCCAGCAGCCTAACGGCCCAAGAAGGGGCGGACACTGAAGCTTTCTTT	CASSLTAQEGADTEAFF
many	-	TRBV20-1	16	TRBJ1-5	TGCAGTGCTAGAGATAGGAGGCAGTGGCGGGAAGCGCCCCAGCATTTT	CSARDRRQWREAPQHF
many	-	TRBV18	15	TRBJ1-1	TGTGCCAGCTCACCGGTTATCTCTTACGACACTGAAGCTTTCTTT	CASSPVISYDTEAFF
many	TRBD2	TRBV20-1	15	TRBJ2-5	TGCAGTGCCTGTAGCGGGAGCCGAGGGTGCGAGACCCAGTACTTC	CSACSGSRGCETQYF
-	-	TRBV7-9	15	TRBJ2-2	TGTGCCAGCAGCTTAGATTGGCAGTACACCGGGGAGCTGTTTTTT	CASSLDWQYTGELFF
few	-	TRBV30	14	TRBJ2-2	TGTGCCTGGAGTTTGGGATGGGGCCCCGGGGAGCTGTTTTTT	CAWSLGWGPGELFF
-	TRBD2	TRBV13	17	TRBJ2-3	TGTGCCAGCCTGTCCAAACGCATCGGCGGGGGGACAGATACGCAGTATTTT	CASLSKRIGGGTDTQYF
few	-	TRBV2	15	TRBJ2-7	TGTGCCAGCAGTGGTATGACCGAAACTTACTACGAGCAGTACTTC	CASSGMTETYYEQYF
-	-	TRBV18	13	TRBJ1-1	TGTGCCAGCTCACCTAGGGATACCACTGAAGCTTTCTTT	CASSPRDTTEAFF
-	-	TRBV27	15	TRBJ1-2	TGTGCCAGCAGTTTATCGGGGACAACACGGCGGGGCTACACCTTC	CASSLSGTTRRGYTF
many	-	TRBV5-6	17	TRBJ2-1	TGTGCCAGCAGCTTGCCCGTCGTAGCGGCCACCTACAATGAGCAGTTCTTC	CASSLPVVAATYNEQFF
many	TRBD2	TRBV20-1	14	TRBJ2-5	TGCAGTGCTAGTCATAGCGGGGTGGGAGAGACCCAGTACTTC	CSASHSGVGETQYF